These 19 T cell receptor beta chains originate from one sample sequenced in a study of T and B cells in COVID-19 patients. Each TRB amplification used about 250-550 ng of genomic DNA from blood. TRB rearrangements were amplified by multiplex PCR with BIOMED2 TRB-A/B primers. Via MiXCR, TCRdb re-called the multiplex PCR reads, giving one row per CDR3 protein. The repertoire holds roughly 9,600 distinct CDR3 sequences, with roughly 35% as singletons. Material for sequencing was blood. Receptors originate from a human donor with active COVID-19.

There are a few counts of this clonotype. This chain uses TRBV5-6 with TRBJ2-3; perhaps TRBD1 as D (6 bases). Germline V gene data show CDR1 as SGHDT and CDR2 as YYEEEE. V shed 3 bases and J shed 0 bases, with 11 bases lying between them. The CDR3 is made up of 15 amino acids. The CDR3 sequence: CASSSLGASTDTQYF. The CDR3 DNA reads TGTGCCAGCAGCTCCTTGGGGGCTAGCACAGATACGCAGTATTTT.

This clonotype was detected only a few times. This chain links TRBV6-2 or TRBV6-3 with TRBJ2-1; TRBD2 aligns across 14 bases. J gave up 16 bases and V 2 bases, and 7 bases lay outside the gene matches. This CDR3 region has 14 residues. CDR1 and CDR2 from the germline V gene are MNHEY and SVGEGT. The CDR3 DNA reads as TGTGCCAGCAGTTACGAGGGACTAGCGGGAGTCAAATTCTTC. Translated, it gives CASSYEGLAGVKFF.

In this sample, this clonotype turned up a few times. The chain is built from TRBV12-3 or TRBV12-4 and TRBJ1-5; D may be TRBD1 (5 bases). The germline V and J ends were trimmed by 4 bases and 6 bases, with 7 bases remaining between them. The CDR3 consists of 12 residues. As DNA, the CDR3 is TGTGCCAGCAGTTGGGGGGTTCAGCCCCAGCATTTT. This encodes CASSWGVQPQHF.

The chain is built from TRBV5-5 and TRBJ2-7; the D gene is possibly TRBD1 (6 bases). In germline, CDR1 is SGHKS, CDR2 YYEKEE (reference sequence). This CDR3 has 15 residues. The V and J ends lost 1 base and 0 bases respectively, with 11 bases between them. Here the CDR3 reads CASSLWQGSSYEQYF. CDR3 DNA sequence: TGTGCCAGCAGCTTGTGGCAGGGGAGCTCCTACGAGCAGTACTTC.

This chain links TRBV19 with TRBJ1-1, with D perhaps TRBD1 (5 bases). V was clipped by 2 bases and J by 4 bases, with 20 bases between them. Germline V gene lookup returns CDR1 LNHDA and CDR2 SQIVND (reference sequence). The CDR3 covers 17 residues. This chain's CDR3 is CASSIRGRGVGTTEAFF. Here the CDR3 DNA reads TGTGCCAGTAGTATACGAGGGAGAGGGGTTGGGACCACTGAAGCTTTCTTT.

This clonotype was observed at least ten times. The rearrangement links TRBV27 to TRBJ2-1; D uncertain. CDR3 size: 16 residues. V gave up 8 bases and J gave up 6 bases, with 23 bases separating them. The V gene's germline CDR1 is MNHEY and CDR2 SMNVEV (reference sequence). The CDR3 DNA sequence: TGTGCCAGCGATACCTCGCAATCGTGGGGATCCAATGAGCAGTTCTTC. Translation: CASDTSQSWGSNEQFF.

This clonotype was picked up a small number of times. V and J are TRBV5-1 and TRBJ2-5; D possibly corresponds to TRBD2 (5 bases). The V and J ends lost 2 bases and 4 bases respectively, with 15 bases between them. This CDR3 has 15 residues. The V gene's germline CDR1 is SGHRS and CDR2 YFSETQ. As DNA, the CDR3 is TGCGCCAGCAGCTTATATAACACGGGAATAGAGACCCAGTACTTC. This translates into CASSLYNTGIETQYF.

This chain joins TRBV12-3 or TRBV12-4 and TRBJ1-2; unclear D gene. V was clipped by 1 base and J by 4 bases, with 7 bases between them. This CDR3 is 13 amino acids long. The CDR3 DNA reads TGTGCCAGCAGTTTAGGTGATCCCTATGGCTACACCTTC. It is translated as CASSLGDPYGYTF.

The chain couples TRBV19 to TRBJ2-3; TRBD2 aligns across 10 bases. V shed 5 bases, J shed 5 bases, and the junction held 7 bases outside the gene matches. Germline lookup yields CDR1 LNHDA and CDR2 SQIVND (reference sequence). The CDR3 runs to 15 residues. CDR3 sequence reads: CASSGGLARRDTQYF. The CDR3, as DNA: TGTGCCAGTAGTGGGGGACTAGCGCGGAGAGATACGCAGTATTTT.

The V and J genes are TRBV19 and TRBJ2-4, with a possible D match to TRBD2 (5 bases). The germline V gene has CDR1 LNHDA and CDR2 SQIVND (reference sequence). The V end was cut by 9 bases, the J end by 0 bases, with 9 bases between. CDR3 length: 13 amino acids. The CDR3 spells CASGESAKNIQYF. The DNA of the CDR3 is TGTGCCAGCGGGGAGTCAGCCAAAAACATTCAGTACTTC.

This chain links TRBV6-2 or TRBV6-3 with TRBJ1-5, with TRBD1 matching 10 bases. The V gene's germline CDR1 is MNHEY and CDR2 SVGEGT. The ends lost 6 bases at V and 6 bases at J; junction bases unmatched: 11. This CDR3 region has 16 residues. The CDR3 sequence: CASRPLRDRGVQPQHF. DNA for the CDR3: TGTGCCAGCAGGCCACTCCGGGACAGGGGAGTTCAGCCCCAGCATTTT.

This clonotype was found a few times. CDR3 nucleotides: TGTGCCAGCAGTCAGGTACAGGGGGCGCTGGGTTCACCCCTCCACTTT. The encoded protein is CASSQVQGALGSPLHF. The chain combines TRBV6-5 with TRBJ1-6; 9 bases match TRBD1. The CDR3 covers 16 residues. V shed 5 bases, J shed 9 bases, and the junction held 11 bases outside the gene matches. Looked up from germline, CDR1 is MNHEY and CDR2 is SVGAGI.

The rearrangement joins TRBV2 to TRBJ1-1; no reliable D call. The V and J ends lost 3 bases and 1 base respectively, with 9 bases between them. The CDR3 is 14 amino acids. Germline-derived CDR1 and CDR2 are SNHLY and FYNNEI. This chain's CDR3 is CASSEVAGNTEAFF. In nucleotides, the CDR3 is TGTGCCAGCAGTGAGGTTGCAGGGAACACTGAAGCTTTCTTT.

This clonotype has more than one count but fewer than ten. The chain uses TRBV27 and TRBJ1-4, with 9 positions matching TRBD1. V lost 6 bases, J lost 8 bases, and 10 bases stayed unmatched. Looked up from germline, CDR1 is MNHEY and CDR2 is SMNVEV (reference sequence). This CDR3 is built from 15 residues. This chain's CDR3 is CASRPIQGAIEKLFF. In nucleotides, the CDR3 is TGTGCCAGCAGGCCTATACAGGGGGCTATCGAAAAACTGTTTTTT.

This clonotype was picked up a small number of times. V and J are TRBV6-2 or TRBV6-3 and TRBJ1-2; D is undetermined. CDR1 MNHEY and CDR2 SVGEGT come from the germline V gene. The CDR3 contains 11 residues. V lost 2 bases and J lost 8, with 6 bases in between. The CDR3 DNA follows: TGTGCCAGCAGTTACGCCTGGGGCTACACCTTC. Protein: CASSYAWGYTF.

V and J are TRBV20-1 and TRBJ2-5; the D gene is possibly TRBD1 (5 bases). V was shortened by 6 bases and J by 1 base, with 18 bases between the two germline ends. The germline CDR1 and CDR2 sequences are DFQATT and SNEGSKA (reference sequence). The CDR3 runs 15 residues. CDR3 loop: CSAEPVRQSQETQYF. In DNA form, the CDR3 reads TGCAGTGCCGAACCCGTCCGACAGAGCCAAGAGACCCAGTACTTC.

The V call is TRBV7-2, the J call TRBJ2-3; D gene ambiguous. V dropped 2 bases and J dropped 6 bases, with 6 bases sitting between them. CDR3 size: 12 residues. The V gene's germline CDR1 is SGHTA and CDR2 FQGNSA. In DNA form, the CDR3 reads TGTGCCAGCAGCTTAAGGCTGGATACGCAGTATTTT. Its protein product is CASSLRLDTQYF.

This chain connects TRBV6-1 to TRBJ2-2; 12 bases agree with TRBD2. Germline loops: CDR1 MNHNS, CDR2 SASEGT. V was clipped by 8 bases and J by 6 bases; unmatched bases: 10. The CDR3 consists of 16 residues. CDR3 nucleotides: TGTGCCAGCTGTCCTAGCGGGAGGGCCGGGGCCGGGGAGCTGTTTTTT. Protein: CASCPSGRAGAGELFF.

This clonotype is medium-sized in the sample. CDR3 amino acids: CSVADRAYEQYF. CDR3 coding DNA: TGCAGCGTGGCGGACAGGGCCTACGAGCAGTACTTC. The V gene is TRBV29-1, the J gene TRBJ2-7; TRBD1 agrees at 8 bases. V lost 6 bases and J lost 2; bases outside the gene matches: 3. CDR3 size: 12 residues. Germline loops: CDR1 SQVTM, CDR2 ANQGSEA.